This T cell receptor beta chain was captured in a study of T cell responses to AZD1222 COVID-19 vaccine. Study outcomes and limitations: Close to half of spike-specific TCRs reportedly recognize unmutated variant regions. Across spike, vaccine-associated CD4 TCRs were found, dominant at 160-218 and 743-854.

Trimming cost V 6 bases and J 0 bases, with 11 bases left between them. Germline V gives CDR1 KGHDR, CDR2 SFDVKD. The CDR3 sequence is 15 residues long. A note on this clone: Its antigen is undetermined.

Sequencing used immunoSEQ multiplex PCR; TCRdb keeps in-frame clones, though not all of them. The top ten hold roughly 4.8% of the sample, which has 86,000 or so clones, about 90% seen once. The receptor was isolated from an adult in good health. The rearrangement links TRBV24-1 to TRBJ1-3, with no clear D. The source material was peripheral blood, sampled on day 0 of MenACWY control vaccination. In DNA, the CDR3 is TGTGCCACCAGTCGAGGCCCGCTCTCTGGAAACACCATATATTTT. Its translation: CATSRGPLSGNTIYF.